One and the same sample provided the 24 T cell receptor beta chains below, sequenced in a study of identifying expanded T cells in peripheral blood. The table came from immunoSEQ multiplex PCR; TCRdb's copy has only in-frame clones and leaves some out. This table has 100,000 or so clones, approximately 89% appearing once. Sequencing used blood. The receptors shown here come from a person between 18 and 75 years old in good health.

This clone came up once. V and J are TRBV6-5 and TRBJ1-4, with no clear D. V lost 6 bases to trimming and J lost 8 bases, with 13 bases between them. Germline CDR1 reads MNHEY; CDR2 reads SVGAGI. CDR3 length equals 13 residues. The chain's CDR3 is CASSLKGWEKLFF. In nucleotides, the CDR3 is TGTGCCAGCAGCCTTAAGGGATGGGAAAAACTGTTTTTT.

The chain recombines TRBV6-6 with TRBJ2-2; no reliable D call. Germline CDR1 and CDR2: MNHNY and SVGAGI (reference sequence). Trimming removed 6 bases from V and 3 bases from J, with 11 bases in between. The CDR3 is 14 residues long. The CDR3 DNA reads TGTGCCAGCAGGCTCGTGGGGTACACCGGGGAGCTGTTTTTT. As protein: CASRLVGYTGELFF.

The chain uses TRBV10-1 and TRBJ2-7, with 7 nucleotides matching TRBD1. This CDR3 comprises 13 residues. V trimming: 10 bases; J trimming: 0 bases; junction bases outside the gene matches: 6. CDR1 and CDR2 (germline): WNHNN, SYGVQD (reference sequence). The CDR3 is CATPGQDSYEQYF. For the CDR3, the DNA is TGCGCCACCCCCGGACAGGACTCCTACGAGCAGTACTTC.

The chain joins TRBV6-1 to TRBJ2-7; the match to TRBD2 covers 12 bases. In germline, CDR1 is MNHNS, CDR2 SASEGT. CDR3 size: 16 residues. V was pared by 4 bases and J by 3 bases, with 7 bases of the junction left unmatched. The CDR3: CASSAAGTSGFYEQYF. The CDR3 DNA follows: TGTGCCAGCAGTGCCGCCGGGACTAGCGGGTTCTACGAGCAGTACTTC.

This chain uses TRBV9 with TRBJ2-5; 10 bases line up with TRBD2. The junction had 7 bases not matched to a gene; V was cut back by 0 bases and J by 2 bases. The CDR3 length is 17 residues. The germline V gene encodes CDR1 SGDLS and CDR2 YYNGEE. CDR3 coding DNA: TGTGCCAGCAGCGTAGGTCTAGCGGGAGTGGGGCAAGAGACCCAGTACTTC. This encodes CASSVGLAGVGQETQYF.

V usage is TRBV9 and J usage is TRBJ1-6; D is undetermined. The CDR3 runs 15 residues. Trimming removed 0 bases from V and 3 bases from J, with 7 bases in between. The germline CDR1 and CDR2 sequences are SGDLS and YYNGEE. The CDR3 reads CASSVEGYYNSPLHF. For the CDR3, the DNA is TGTGCCAGCAGCGTAGAAGGGTACTATAATTCACCCCTCCACTTT.

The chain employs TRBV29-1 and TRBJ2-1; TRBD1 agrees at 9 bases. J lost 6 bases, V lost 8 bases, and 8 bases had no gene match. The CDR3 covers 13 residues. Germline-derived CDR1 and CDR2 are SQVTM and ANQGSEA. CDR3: CSLGQGGGNEQFF. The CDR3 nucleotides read TGCAGCCTGGGACAGGGAGGTGGCAATGAGCAGTTCTTC.

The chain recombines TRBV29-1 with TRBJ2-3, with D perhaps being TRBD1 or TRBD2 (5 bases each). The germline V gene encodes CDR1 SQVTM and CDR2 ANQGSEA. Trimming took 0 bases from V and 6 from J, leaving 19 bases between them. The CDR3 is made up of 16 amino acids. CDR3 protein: CSVEDRGPGPLDTQYF. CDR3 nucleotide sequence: TGCAGCGTTGAAGATCGGGGCCCAGGCCCTTTGGATACGCAGTATTTT.

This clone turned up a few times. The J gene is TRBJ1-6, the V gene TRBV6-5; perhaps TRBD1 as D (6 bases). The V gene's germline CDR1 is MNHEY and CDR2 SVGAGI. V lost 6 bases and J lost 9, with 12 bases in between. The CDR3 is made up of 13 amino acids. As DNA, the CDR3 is TGTGCCAGCAGCTATCGGGGGCTTTCACCCCTCCACTTT. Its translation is CASSYRGLSPLHF.

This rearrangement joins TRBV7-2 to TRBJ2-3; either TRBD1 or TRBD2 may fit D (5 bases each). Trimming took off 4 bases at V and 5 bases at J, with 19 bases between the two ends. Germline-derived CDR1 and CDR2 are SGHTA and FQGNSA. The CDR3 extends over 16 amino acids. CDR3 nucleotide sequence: TGTGCCAGCAGCTCGGCCGCGGCTAGAGGGGTAGATACGCAGTATTTT. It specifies CASSSAAARGVDTQYF.

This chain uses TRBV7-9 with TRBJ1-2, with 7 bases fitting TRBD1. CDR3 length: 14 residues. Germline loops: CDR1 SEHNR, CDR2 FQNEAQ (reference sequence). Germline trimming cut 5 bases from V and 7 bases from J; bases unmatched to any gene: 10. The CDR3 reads CASSARGGALGYTF. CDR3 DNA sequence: TGTGCCAGCAGCGCCAGGGGGGGTGCGCTTGGCTACACCTTC. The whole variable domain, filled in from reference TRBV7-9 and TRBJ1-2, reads DTGVSQNPRHKITKRGQNVTFRCDPISEHNRLYWYRQTLGQGPEFLTYFQNEAQLEKSRLLSDRFSAERPKGSFSTLEIQRTEQGDSAMYLCASSARGGALGYTFGSGTRLTVV.

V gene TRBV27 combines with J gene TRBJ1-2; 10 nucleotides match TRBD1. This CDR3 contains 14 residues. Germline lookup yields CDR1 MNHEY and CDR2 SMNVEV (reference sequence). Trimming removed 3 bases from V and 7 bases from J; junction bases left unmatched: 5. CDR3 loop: CASSLDRGVVGYTF. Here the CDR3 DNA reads TGTGCCAGCAGTTTGGACAGGGGGGTGGTTGGCTACACCTTC.

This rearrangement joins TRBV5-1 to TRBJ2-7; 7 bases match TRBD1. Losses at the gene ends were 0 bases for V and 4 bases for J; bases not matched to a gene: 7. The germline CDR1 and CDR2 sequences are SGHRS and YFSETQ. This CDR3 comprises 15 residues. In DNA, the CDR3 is TGCGCCAGCAGCTTGGGTAGGACAGGTATTTACGAGCAGTACTTC. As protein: CASSLGRTGIYEQYF. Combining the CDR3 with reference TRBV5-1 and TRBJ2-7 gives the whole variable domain KAGVTQTPRYLIKTRGQQVTLSCSPISGHRSVSWYQQTPGQGLQFLFEYFSETQRNKGNFPGRFSGRQFSNSRSEMNVSTLELGDSALYLCASSLGRTGIYEQYFGPGTRLTVT.

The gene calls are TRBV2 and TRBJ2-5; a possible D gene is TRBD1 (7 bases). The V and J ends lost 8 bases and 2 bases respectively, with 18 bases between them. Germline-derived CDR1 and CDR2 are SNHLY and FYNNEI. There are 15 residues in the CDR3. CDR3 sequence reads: CASLRETGPQETQYF. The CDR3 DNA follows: TGTGCCAGCTTACGGGAGACAGGGCCTCAAGAGACCCAGTACTTC.

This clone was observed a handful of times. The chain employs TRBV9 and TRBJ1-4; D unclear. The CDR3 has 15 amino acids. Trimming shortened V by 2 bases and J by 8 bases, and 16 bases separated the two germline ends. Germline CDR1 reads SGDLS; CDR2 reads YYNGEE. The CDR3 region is CASSVFPRGREKLFF. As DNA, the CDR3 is TGTGCCAGCAGCGTTTTCCCCCGAGGCAGGGAAAAACTGTTTTTT.

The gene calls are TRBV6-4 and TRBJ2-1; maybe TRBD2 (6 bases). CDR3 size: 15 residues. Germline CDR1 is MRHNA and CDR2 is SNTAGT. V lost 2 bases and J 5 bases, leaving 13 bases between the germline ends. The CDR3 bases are TGTGCCAGCAGTGACACCGGGACTCCTAACAATGAGCAGTTCTTC. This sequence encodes CASSDTGTPNNEQFF.

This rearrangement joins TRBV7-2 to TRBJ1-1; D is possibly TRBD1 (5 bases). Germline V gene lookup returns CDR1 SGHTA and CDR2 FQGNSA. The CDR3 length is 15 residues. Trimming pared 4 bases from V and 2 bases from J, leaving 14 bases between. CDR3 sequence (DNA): TGTGCCAGCAGCTCGTCCGGGACTGTAAACACTGAAGCTTTCTTT. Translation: CASSSSGTVNTEAFF.

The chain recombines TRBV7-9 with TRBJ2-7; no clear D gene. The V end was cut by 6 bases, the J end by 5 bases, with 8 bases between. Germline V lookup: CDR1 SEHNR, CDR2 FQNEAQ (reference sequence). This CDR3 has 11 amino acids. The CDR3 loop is CASSSMDEQYF. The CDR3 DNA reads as TGTGCCAGCAGTTCCATGGACGAGCAGTACTTC.

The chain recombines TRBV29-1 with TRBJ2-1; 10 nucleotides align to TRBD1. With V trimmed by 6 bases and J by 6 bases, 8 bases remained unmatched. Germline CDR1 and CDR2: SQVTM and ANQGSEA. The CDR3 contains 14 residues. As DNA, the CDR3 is TGCAGCGTCAACCGGGACAGGGGATCCAATGAGCAGTTCTTC. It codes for CSVNRDRGSNEQFF.

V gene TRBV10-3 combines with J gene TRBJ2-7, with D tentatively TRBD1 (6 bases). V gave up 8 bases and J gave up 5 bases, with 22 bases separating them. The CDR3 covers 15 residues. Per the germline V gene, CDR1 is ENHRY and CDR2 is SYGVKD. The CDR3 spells CAIQSGAGDDDEQYF. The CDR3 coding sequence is TGTGCCATCCAATCCGGGGCAGGGGATGATGACGAGCAGTACTTC.

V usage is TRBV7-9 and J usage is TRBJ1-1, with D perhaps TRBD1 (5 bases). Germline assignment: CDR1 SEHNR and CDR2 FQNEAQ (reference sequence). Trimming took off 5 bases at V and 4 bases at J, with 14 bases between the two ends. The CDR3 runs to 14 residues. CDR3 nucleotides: TGTGCCAGCAGCCACAAAGGGGCGGGCACTGAAGCTTTCTTT. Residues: CASSHKGAGTEAFF. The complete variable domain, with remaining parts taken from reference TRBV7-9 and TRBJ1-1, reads DTGVSQNPRHKITKRGQNVTFRCDPISEHNRLYWYRQTLGQGPEFLTYFQNEAQLEKSRLLSDRFSAERPKGSFSTLEIQRTEQGDSAMYLCASSHKGAGTEAFFGQGTRLTVV.

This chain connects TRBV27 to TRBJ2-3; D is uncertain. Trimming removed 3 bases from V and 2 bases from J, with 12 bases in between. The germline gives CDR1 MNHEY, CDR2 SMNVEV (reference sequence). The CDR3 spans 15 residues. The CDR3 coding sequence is TGTGCCAGCAGTTTCACCTTTAGTCTCACAGATACGCAGTATTTT. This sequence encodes CASSFTFSLTDTQYF.

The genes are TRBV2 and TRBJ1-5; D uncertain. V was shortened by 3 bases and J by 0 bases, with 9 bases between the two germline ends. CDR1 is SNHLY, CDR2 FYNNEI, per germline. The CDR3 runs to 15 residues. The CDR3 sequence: CASSDLGHSNQPQHF. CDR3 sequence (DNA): TGTGCCAGCAGTGATCTAGGTCATAGCAATCAGCCCCAGCATTTT. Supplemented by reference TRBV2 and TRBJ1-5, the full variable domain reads EPEVTQTPSHQVTQMGQEVILRCVPISNHLYFYWYRQILGQKVEFLVSFYNNEISEKSEIFDDQFSVERPDGSNFTLKIRSTKLEDSAMYFCASSDLGHSNQPQHFGDGTRLSIL.

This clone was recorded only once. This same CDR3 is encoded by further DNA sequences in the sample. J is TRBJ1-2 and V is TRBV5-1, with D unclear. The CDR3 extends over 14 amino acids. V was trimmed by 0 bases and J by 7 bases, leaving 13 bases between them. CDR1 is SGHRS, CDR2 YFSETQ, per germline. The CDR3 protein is CASSLAPTVFGYTF. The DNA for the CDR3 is TGCGCCAGCAGCTTGGCCCCTACAGTCTTTGGCTACACCTTC.